The present T cell receptor beta chain was sequenced within a study of T cells in Graves' hyperthyroidism and ophthalmopathy. TCR beta CDR3 regions were amplified from RNA transcripts. Initially, a first-round RT-PCR of the TCR CDR3 employed the HTBI primer set. TCRdb ran MiXCR on the multiplex PCR reads and lists one entry per CDR3 protein. The sample has some 500,000 distinct CDR3 sequences, approximately 25% seen once. In germline, CDR1 is SNHLY, CDR2 FYNNEI. This CDR3 is built from 11 residues. Of note for this clonotype: At one end, the junction sequence differs from germline, possibly due to a read error.

It was uncontrolled infection, other autoimmune disease, pregnancy or lactation that excluded patients. Sequences were obtained from blood. This chain connects TRBV2 to TRBJ1-1; D not resolved. The sequence derives from a woman in her 30s with Graves' ophthalmopathy. The CDR3 protein is CASRYDTEACF. In DNA form, the CDR3 reads TGTGCCAGCCGCTACGACACTGAAGCTTGCTTT.